A selection of T cell receptor beta chains follows, all from one sample in a study of T cell changes during pregnancy in multiple sclerosis. Libraries were prepared by immunoSEQ multiplex PCR; TCRdb keeps only in-frame clonotypes and omits some of them. The sample lists approximately 85,000 clones, approximately 94% occurring once. Sequenced material: peripheral blood, taken in the third trimester of pregnancy. The receptors were gathered from a female donor with multiple sclerosis, enrolled in a pregnancy study. Both conserved end residues are part of each CDR3. The order of the fields is CDR3 protein, CDR3 DNA, V gene, D gene, clone size, J gene. The D gene is left open where the match is weak. Size values are once, few and many counts, or a class for expanded clones, and some rows have none.

CDR3 protein: CASWTANSPLHF; CDR3 DNA: TGTGCCAGCTGGACAGCTAATTCACCCCTCCACTTT; V gene: TRBV6-1; D gene: .; clone size: .; J gene: TRBJ1-6
CDR3 protein: CASSPAGNEQFF; CDR3 DNA: TGTGCCAGCAGTCCCGCAGGGAATGAGCAGTTCTTC; V gene: TRBV6-5; D gene: .; clone size: .; J gene: TRBJ2-1
CDR3 protein: CASRARGISYEQYF; CDR3 DNA: TGTGCCAGCAGGGCCAGGGGGATCTCCTACGAGCAGTACTTC; V gene: TRBV6-1; D gene: TRBD1; clone size: .; J gene: TRBJ2-7
CDR3 protein: CASSDGGGEYNEQFF; CDR3 DNA: TGTGCCAGCAGTGACGGCGGGGGGGAGTACAATGAGCAGTTCTTC; V gene: TRBV6-4; D gene: TRBD2; clone size: .; J gene: TRBJ2-1
CDR3 protein: CASSPGQNPYGYTF; CDR3 DNA: TGCGCCAGCAGTCCCGGACAGAACCCCTATGGCTACACCTTC; V gene: TRBV10-2; D gene: .; clone size: .; J gene: TRBJ1-2
CDR3 protein: CASSLGGTSGNEQFF; CDR3 DNA: TGTGCCAGCAGCTTAGGCGGGACTAGCGGGAATGAGCAGTTCTTC; V gene: TRBV11-3; D gene: TRBD2; clone size: .; J gene: TRBJ2-1
CDR3 protein: CASSRENTQYF; CDR3 DNA: TGTGCCAGCAGCCGAGAAAATACGCAGTATTTT; V gene: TRBV7-2; D gene: .; clone size: .; J gene: TRBJ2-3
CDR3 protein: CASPPAGAGTDTQYF; CDR3 DNA: TGTGCCAGCCCACCAGCGGGGGCTGGCACAGATACGCAGTATTTT; V gene: TRBV6-1; D gene: TRBD2; clone size: .; J gene: TRBJ2-3
CDR3 protein: CASSPGGSSYEQYF; CDR3 DNA: TGTGCCAGCAGCCCCGGCGGGTCCTCCTACGAGCAGTACTTC; V gene: TRBV9; D gene: .; clone size: .; J gene: TRBJ2-7
CDR3 protein: CASSWSLGRGGDEQYF; CDR3 DNA: TGTGCCAGCAGTTGGTCCCTTGGGCGGGGGGGCGACGAGCAGTACTTC; V gene: TRBV27; D gene: TRBD2; clone size: .; J gene: TRBJ2-7
CDR3 protein: CASSGVGQRPYEQYF; CDR3 DNA: TGTGCCAGCAGCGGTGTGGGACAGAGACCCTACGAGCAGTACTTC; V gene: TRBV7-9; D gene: TRBD1; clone size: .; J gene: TRBJ2-7
CDR3 protein: CASSQDEGRYEQYF; CDR3 DNA: TGCGCCAGCAGCCAAGATGAAGGGAGGTACGAGCAGTACTTC; V gene: TRBV4-1; D gene: .; clone size: .; J gene: TRBJ2-7
CDR3 protein: CASSLGQGTTEAFF; CDR3 DNA: TGTGCCAGCAGCTTAGGACAGGGTACCACTGAAGCTTTCTTT; V gene: TRBV5-6; D gene: TRBD1; clone size: .; J gene: TRBJ1-1
CDR3 protein: CASSTGPYTEAFF; CDR3 DNA: TGTGCCAGTAGTACAGGGCCGTACACTGAAGCTTTCTTT; V gene: TRBV19; D gene: .; clone size: .; J gene: TRBJ1-1
CDR3 protein: CASDRGRNNEQFF; CDR3 DNA: TGTGCCAGCGACAGGGGGCGTAACAATGAGCAGTTCTTC; V gene: TRBV25-1; D gene: TRBD1; clone size: .; J gene: TRBJ2-1
CDR3 protein: CATSIPGQGSGELFF; CDR3 DNA: TGTGCCACCAGCATCCCGGGACAGGGGTCCGGGGAGCTGTTTTTT; V gene: TRBV15; D gene: TRBD1; clone size: .; J gene: TRBJ2-2
CDR3 protein: CASSTHGDSEQYF; CDR3 DNA: TGTGCCAGTAGTACCCACGGAGACTCCGAGCAGTACTTC; V gene: TRBV19; D gene: .; clone size: .; J gene: TRBJ2-7
CDR3 protein: CASSESRGPTNDEQYF; CDR3 DNA: TGTGCCAGCAGTGAAAGCAGGGGGCCTACGAATGATGAGCAGTACTTC; V gene: TRBV2; D gene: TRBD1; clone size: .; J gene: TRBJ2-7
CDR3 protein: CASSSGTSGDPSTDTQYF; CDR3 DNA: TGTGCCAGCAGCTCTGGGACTAGCGGGGATCCTAGCACAGATACGCAGTATTTT; V gene: TRBV5-6; D gene: TRBD2; clone size: .; J gene: TRBJ2-3
CDR3 protein: CASTSWGTGGNYGYTF; CDR3 DNA: TGTGCCAGCACCTCTTGGGGGACAGGGGGCAACTATGGCTACACCTTC; V gene: TRBV2; D gene: TRBD1; clone size: .; J gene: TRBJ1-2
CDR3 protein: CASSLSAGGTGELFF; CDR3 DNA: TGTGCCAGCAGCTTATCAGCAGGGGGCACCGGGGAGCTGTTTTTT; V gene: TRBV7-3; D gene: TRBD1; clone size: .; J gene: TRBJ2-2
CDR3 protein: CASRPSGSYTDTQYF; CDR3 DNA: TGTGCCAGCAGGCCTAGCGGGAGCTACACAGATACGCAGTATTTT; V gene: TRBV6-5; D gene: TRBD2; clone size: .; J gene: TRBJ2-3
CDR3 protein: CASSSNRGPSYNEQFF; CDR3 DNA: TGTGCCAGCAGCTCAAACAGGGGGCCCTCCTACAATGAGCAGTTCTTC; V gene: TRBV11-1; D gene: TRBD1; clone size: once; J gene: TRBJ2-1
CDR3 protein: CASSTTPRGGAGELFF; CDR3 DNA: TGTGCCAGTAGTACAACCCCCCGGGGGGGCGCCGGGGAGCTGTTTTTT; V gene: TRBV19; D gene: TRBD2; clone size: .; J gene: TRBJ2-2
CDR3 protein: CASSEAEVNEQFF; CDR3 DNA: TGTGCCAGCAGTGAAGCCGAGGTAAATGAGCAGTTCTTC; V gene: TRBV6-1; D gene: .; clone size: few; J gene: TRBJ2-1
CDR3 protein: CASSRPQGLVPETQYF; CDR3 DNA: TGCGCCAGCAGCCGTCCGCAGGGTTTAGTTCCGGAGACCCAGTACTTC; V gene: TRBV5-1; D gene: .; clone size: .; J gene: TRBJ2-5
CDR3 protein: CASSLEGQGTEAFF; CDR3 DNA: TGTGCCAGCAGCTTAGAAGGGCAGGGCACTGAAGCTTTCTTT; V gene: TRBV7-9; D gene: .; clone size: .; J gene: TRBJ1-1
CDR3 protein: CASSGGYSGNTIYF; CDR3 DNA: TGTGCCAGCAGCGGCGGATACTCTGGAAACACCATATATTTT; V gene: TRBV7-6; D gene: .; clone size: .; J gene: TRBJ1-3
CDR3 protein: CASSLAGQTGRLVQYF; CDR3 DNA: TGTGCCAGCAGCTTAGCCGGTCAGACAGGGAGGCTGGTACAGTACTTC; V gene: TRBV11-2; D gene: .; clone size: .; J gene: TRBJ2-7
CDR3 protein: CASSLGEGPGELFF; CDR3 DNA: TGTGCCAGCAGCTTGGGGGAGGGGCCCGGGGAGCTGTTTTTT; V gene: TRBV5-6; D gene: TRBD2; clone size: .; J gene: TRBJ2-2
CDR3 protein: CASSLSRENTEAFF; CDR3 DNA: TGTGCCAGCTCATTAAGCCGGGAGAACACTGAAGCTTTCTTT; V gene: TRBV18; D gene: .; clone size: .; J gene: TRBJ1-1
CDR3 protein: CASSLGDGLRRDTF; CDR3 DNA: TGTGCCAGCAGCTTGGGGGACGGGCTTCGGAGGGACACCTTC; V gene: TRBV5-6; D gene: .; clone size: .; J gene: TRBJ1-2
CDR3 protein: CASSYSLEGGYTF; CDR3 DNA: TGTGCCAGCAGTTACTCATTGGAGGGGGGCTACACCTTC; V gene: TRBV6-6; D gene: .; clone size: .; J gene: TRBJ1-2
CDR3 protein: CASSTDRGSTYEQYF; CDR3 DNA: TGTGCCAGCTCAACAGACAGGGGTTCGACGTACGAGCAGTACTTC; V gene: TRBV18; D gene: TRBD1; clone size: .; J gene: TRBJ2-7